This T cell receptor beta chain was captured in a study of technical replicates of blood from a handful of donors. Repertoires were generated with immunoSEQ multiplex PCR, while TCRdb's copy carries only in-frame clones and drops some. Among approximately 75,000 clones listed, roughly 95% were seen once. Sequencing used T cells isolated from PBMCs. The sequence was obtained from a human donor in good health.

The CDR3 spells CASSFTRGNTEAFF. CDR3 nucleotides: TGTGCCAGCAGCTTTACCCGGGGAAACACTGAAGCTTTCTTT. The chain links TRBV11-1 to TRBJ1-1; no reliable D call. The V gene lost 3 bases and the J gene lost 2 bases, with 10 bases spanning the gap. Germline assignment: CDR1 SGHAT and CDR2 FQDESV (reference sequence). This CDR3 has 14 residues.